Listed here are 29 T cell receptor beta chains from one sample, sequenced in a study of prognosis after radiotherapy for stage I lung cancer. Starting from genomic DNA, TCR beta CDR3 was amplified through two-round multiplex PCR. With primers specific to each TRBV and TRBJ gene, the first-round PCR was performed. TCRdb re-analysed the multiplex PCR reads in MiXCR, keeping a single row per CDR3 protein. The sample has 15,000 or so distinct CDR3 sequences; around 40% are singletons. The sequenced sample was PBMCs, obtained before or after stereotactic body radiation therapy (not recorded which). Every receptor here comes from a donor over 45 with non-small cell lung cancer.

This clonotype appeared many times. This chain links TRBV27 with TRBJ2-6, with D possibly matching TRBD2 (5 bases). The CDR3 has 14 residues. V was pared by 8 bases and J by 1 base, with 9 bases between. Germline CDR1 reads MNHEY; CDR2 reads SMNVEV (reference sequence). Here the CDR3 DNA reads TGTGCCAGCTCGGTAGCGTCTGGGGCCAACGTCCTGACTTTC. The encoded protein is CASSVASGANVLTF.

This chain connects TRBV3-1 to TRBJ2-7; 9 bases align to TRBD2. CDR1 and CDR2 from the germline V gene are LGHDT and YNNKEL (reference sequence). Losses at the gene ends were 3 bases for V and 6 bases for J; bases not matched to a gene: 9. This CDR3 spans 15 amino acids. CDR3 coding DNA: TGTGCCAGCAGCCATAACGGCGGGGGGGCGTCCGAGCAGTACTTC. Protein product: CASSHNGGGASEQYF.

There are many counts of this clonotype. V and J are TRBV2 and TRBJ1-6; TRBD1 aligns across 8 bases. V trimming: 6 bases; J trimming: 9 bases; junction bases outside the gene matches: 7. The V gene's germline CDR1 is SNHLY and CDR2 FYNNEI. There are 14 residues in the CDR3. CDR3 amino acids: CASRVQGVISPLHF. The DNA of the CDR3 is TGTGCCAGCAGAGTACAGGGGGTCATTTCACCCCTCCACTTT.

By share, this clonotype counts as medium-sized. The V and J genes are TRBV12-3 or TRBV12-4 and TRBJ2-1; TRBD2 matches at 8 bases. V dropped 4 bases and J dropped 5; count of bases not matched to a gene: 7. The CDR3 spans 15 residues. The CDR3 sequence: CASSSGSGADNEQFF. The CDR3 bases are TGTGCCAGCAGTTCAGGTAGCGGGGCTGACAATGAGCAGTTCTTC.

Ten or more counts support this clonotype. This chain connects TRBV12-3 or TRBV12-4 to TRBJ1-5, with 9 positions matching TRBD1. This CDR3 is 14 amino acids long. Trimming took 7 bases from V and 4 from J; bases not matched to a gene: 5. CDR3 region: CASKRTGANQPQHF. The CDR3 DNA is TGTGCCAGCAAGCGGACAGGGGCGAATCAGCCCCAGCATTTT.

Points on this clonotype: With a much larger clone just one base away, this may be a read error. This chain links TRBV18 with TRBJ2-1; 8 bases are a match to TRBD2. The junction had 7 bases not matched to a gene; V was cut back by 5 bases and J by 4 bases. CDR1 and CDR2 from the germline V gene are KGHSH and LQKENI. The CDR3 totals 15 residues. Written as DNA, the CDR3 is TGTGCCAGCTCATTATCGGGAGGGAAGTACAATGAGCAGTTCTTC. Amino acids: CASSLSGGKYNEQFF. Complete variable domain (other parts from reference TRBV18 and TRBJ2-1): NAGVMQNPRHLVRRRGQEARLRCSPMKGHSHVYWYRQLPEEGLKFMVYLQKENIIDESGMPKERFSAEFPKEGPSILRIQQVVRGDSAAYFCASSLSGGKYNEQFFGPGTRLTVL.

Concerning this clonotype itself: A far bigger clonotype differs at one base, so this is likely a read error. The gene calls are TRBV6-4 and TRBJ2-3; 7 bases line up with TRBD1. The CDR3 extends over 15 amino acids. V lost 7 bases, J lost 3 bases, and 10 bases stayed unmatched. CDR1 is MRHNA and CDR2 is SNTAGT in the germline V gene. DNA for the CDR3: TGTGCCAGCAAACCAGGGGGATCGGGTACAGATACGCAGTATTTT. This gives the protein CASKPGGSGTDTQYF.

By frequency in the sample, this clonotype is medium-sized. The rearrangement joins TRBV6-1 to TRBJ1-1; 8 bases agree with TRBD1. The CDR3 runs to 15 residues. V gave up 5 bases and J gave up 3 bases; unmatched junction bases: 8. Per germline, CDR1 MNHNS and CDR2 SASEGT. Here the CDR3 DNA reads TGTGCCAGCAGTCTAGACAGGGGTATGGACACTGAAGCTTTCTTT. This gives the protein CASSLDRGMDTEAFF.

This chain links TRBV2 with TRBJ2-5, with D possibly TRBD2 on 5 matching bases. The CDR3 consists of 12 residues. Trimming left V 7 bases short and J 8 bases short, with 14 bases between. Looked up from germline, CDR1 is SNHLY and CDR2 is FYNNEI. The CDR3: CASTEGDDTQYF. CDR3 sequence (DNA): TGTGCCAGCACTGAGGGAGACGATACCCAGTACTTC.

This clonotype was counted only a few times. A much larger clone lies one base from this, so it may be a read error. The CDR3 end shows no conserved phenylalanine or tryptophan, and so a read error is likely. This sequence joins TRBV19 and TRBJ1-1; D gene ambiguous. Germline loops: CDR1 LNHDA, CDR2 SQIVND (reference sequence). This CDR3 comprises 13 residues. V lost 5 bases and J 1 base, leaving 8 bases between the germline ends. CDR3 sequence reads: CASSLLENTEAFI. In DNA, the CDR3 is TGTGCCAGTAGTTTGCTAGAGAACACTGAAGCTTTCATT.

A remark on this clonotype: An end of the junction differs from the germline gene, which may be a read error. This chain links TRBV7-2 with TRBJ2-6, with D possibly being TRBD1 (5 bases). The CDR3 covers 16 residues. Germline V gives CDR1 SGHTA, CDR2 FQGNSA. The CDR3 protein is CASSLEAGAGSNVLIF. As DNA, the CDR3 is TGTGCCAGCAGCTTAGAAGCTGGGGCTGGGTCCAACGTCCTGATTTTC.

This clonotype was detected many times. The CDR3 region has the DNA TGTGCCAGCAGTTTTGTGGGCGGCTGGGAGACCCAGTACTTC. It is translated as CASSFVGGWETQYF. The rearrangement uses TRBV12-3 or TRBV12-4 and TRBJ2-5; D unclear. Trimming took off 3 bases at V and 5 bases at J, with 13 bases between the two ends. CDR3 length equals 14 residues.

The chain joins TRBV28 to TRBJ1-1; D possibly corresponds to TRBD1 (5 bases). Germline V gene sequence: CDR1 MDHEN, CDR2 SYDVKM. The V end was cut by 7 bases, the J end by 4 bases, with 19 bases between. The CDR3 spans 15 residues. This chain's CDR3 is CASNIALGGVTEAFF. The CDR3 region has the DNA TGTGCCAGCAATATTGCCCTGGGGGGTGTCACTGAAGCTTTCTTT.

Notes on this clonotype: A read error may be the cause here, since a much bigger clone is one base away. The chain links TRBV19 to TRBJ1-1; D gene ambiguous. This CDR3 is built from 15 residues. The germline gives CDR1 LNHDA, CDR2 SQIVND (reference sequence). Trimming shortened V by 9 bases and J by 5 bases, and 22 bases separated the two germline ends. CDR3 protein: CASSLLGWRGTEAFF. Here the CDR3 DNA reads TGTGCCAGCTCCCTGTTGGGGTGGCGCGGAACTGAAGCTTTCTTT. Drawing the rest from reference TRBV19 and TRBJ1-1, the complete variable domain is DGGITQSPKYLFRKEGQNVTLSCEQNLNHDAMYWYRQDPGQGLRLIYYSQIVNDFQKGDIAEGYSVSREKKESFPLTVTSAQKNPTAFYLCASSLLGWRGTEAFFGQGTRLTVV.

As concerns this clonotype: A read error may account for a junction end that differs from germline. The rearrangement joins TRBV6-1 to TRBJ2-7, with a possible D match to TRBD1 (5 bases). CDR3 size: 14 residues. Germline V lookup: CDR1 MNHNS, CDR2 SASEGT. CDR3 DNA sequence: TGTGCCAGCAGTCCAGCCGGACATTCGCTCGAGCAGTATTTC. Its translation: CASSPAGHSLEQYF.

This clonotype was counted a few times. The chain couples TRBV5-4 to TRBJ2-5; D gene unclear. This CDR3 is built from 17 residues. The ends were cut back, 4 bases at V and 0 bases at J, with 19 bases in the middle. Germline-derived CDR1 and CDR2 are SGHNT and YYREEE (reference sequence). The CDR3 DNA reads TGTGCCAGCAGCCCTTCCGATCCCGGCGAACACCAAGAGACCCAGTACTTC. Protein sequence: CASSPSDPGEHQETQYF. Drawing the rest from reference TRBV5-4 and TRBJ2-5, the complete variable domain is ETGVTQSPTHLIKTRGQQVTLRCSSQSGHNTVSWYQQALGQGPQFIFQYYREEENGRGNFPPRFSGLQFPNYSSELNVNALELDDSALYLCASSPSDPGEHQETQYFGPGTRLLVL.

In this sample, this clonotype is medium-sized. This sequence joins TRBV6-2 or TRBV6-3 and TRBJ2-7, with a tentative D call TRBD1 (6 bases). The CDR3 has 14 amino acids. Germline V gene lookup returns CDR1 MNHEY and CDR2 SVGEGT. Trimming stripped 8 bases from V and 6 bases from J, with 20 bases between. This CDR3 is CASDRGTGSLEQYF. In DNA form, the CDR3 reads TGTGCCAGCGACCGAGGTACAGGGTCTCTCGAGCAGTACTTC.

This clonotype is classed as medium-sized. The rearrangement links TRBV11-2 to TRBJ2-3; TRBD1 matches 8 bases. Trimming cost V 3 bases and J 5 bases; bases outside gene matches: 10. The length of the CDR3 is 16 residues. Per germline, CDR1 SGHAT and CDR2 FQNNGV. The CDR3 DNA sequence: TGTGCCAGCAGCTTTCGGACAGGGCCTACGTTAGATACGCAGTATTTT. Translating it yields CASSFRTGPTLDTQYF. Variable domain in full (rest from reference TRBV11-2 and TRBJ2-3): EAGVAQSPRYKIIEKRQSVAFWCNPISGHATLYWYQQILGQGPKLLIQFQNNGVVDDSQLPKDRFSAERLKGVDSTLKIQPAKLEDSAVYLCASSFRTGPTLDTQYFGPGTRLTVL.

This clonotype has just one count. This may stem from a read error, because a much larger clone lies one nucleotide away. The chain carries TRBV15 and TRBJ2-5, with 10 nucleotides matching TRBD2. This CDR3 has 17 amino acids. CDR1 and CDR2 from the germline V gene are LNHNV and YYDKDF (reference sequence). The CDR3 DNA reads TGTGCCGCCAGCAGAGAGAGGAGCGGGAGGGCCTCAGAGACCCAGTACTTC. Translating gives CAASRERSGRASETQYF.

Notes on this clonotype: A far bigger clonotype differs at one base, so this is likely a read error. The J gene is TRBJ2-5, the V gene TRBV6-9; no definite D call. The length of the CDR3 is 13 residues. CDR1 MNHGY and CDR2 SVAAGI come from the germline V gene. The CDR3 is CAGSPMEQETQYF. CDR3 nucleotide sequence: TGTGCCGGCAGCCCCATGGAGCAAGAGACCCAGTACTTC.

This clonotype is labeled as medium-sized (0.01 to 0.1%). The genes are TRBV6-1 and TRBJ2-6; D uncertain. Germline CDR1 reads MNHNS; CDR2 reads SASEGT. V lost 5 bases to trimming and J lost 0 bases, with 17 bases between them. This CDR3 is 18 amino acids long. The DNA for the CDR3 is TGTGCCAGCAGTACCCTAAACCGGGCAAACTCTGGGGCCAACGTCCTGACTTTC. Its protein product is CASSTLNRANSGANVLTF.

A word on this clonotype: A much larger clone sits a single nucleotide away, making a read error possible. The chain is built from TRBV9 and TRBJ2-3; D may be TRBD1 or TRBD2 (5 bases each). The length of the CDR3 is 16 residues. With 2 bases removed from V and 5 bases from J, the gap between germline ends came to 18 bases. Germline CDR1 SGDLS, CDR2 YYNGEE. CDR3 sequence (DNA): TGTGCCAGCAGCGTGGGTACCCACTGGGGGAAAGATACGCAGTATTTT. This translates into CASSVGTHWGKDTQYF.

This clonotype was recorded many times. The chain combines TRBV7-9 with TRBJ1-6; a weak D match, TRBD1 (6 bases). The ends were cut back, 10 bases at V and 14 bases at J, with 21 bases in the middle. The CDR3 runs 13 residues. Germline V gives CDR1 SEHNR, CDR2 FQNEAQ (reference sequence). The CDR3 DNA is TGTGCCACTCAAGGGGGGGCCTGGTGGACCCTCCACTTT. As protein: CATQGGAWWTLHF.

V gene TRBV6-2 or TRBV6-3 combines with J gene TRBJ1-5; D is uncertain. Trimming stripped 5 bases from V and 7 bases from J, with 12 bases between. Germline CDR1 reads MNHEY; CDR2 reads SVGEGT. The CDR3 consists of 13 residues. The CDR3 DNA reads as TGTGCCAGCAGTGAATCGGTTTTACAGCCCCAGCATTTT. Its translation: CASSESVLQPQHF.

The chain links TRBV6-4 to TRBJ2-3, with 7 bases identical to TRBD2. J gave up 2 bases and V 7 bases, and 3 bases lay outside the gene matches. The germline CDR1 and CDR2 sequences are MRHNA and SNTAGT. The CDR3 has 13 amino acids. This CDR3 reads CASIAGDTDTQYF. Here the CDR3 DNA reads TGTGCCAGCATTGCGGGGGACACAGATACGCAGTATTTT.

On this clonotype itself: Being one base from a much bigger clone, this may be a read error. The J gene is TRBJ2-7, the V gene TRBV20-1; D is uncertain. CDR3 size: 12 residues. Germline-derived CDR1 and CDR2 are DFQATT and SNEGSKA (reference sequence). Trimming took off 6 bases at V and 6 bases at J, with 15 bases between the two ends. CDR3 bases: TGCAGTGCGCCAGCCCCAGTGGCCGAGCAGTACTTC. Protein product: CSAPAPVAEQYF.

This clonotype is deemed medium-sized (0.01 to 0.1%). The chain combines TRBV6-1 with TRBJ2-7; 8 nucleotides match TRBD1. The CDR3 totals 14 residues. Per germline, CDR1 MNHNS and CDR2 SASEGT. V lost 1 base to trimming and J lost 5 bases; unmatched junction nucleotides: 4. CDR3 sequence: CASSEGTGINEQYF. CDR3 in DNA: TGTGCCAGCAGTGAAGGGACAGGGATCAACGAGCAGTACTTC.

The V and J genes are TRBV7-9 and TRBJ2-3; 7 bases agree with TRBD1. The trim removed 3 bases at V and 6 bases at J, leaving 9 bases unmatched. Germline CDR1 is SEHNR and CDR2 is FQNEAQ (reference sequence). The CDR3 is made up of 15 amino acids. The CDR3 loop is CASSLGTGAADTQYF. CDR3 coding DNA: TGTGCCAGCAGCTTGGGAACAGGGGCAGCGGATACGCAGTATTTT.

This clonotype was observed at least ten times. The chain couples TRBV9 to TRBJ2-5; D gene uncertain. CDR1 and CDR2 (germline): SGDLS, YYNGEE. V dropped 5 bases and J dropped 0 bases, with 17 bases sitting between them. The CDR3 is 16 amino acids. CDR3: CASRWAVTPYQETQYF. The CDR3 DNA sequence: TGTGCCAGCAGATGGGCGGTGACACCGTACCAAGAGACCCAGTACTTC.